Listed below are T cell receptor beta chains from one sample, sequenced in a study of shared clonotypes between healthy human individuals. The table came from immunoSEQ multiplex PCR; TCRdb's copy has only in-frame clones and leaves some out. This sample has 2 million to 3 million clones, with just over 90% found just once. The source material was naive CD4+ T cells sorted from blood. The source of these receptors is a man aged 18 to 30 in good health. The CDR3 runs from the conserved cysteine through the conserved F or W. Each record gives: J gene, clone size, D gene, V gene, CDR3 DNA, CDR3 protein. The D gene is left open where the match is weak. Only some rows state a clone size, as once, few, many or a class for expanded clones.

J: TRBJ2-1
size: NA
D: NA
V: TRBV7-2
DNA: TGTGCCAGCAGCCCAACCGGGACGTCGGTGGCCTACAATGAGCAGTTCTTC
CDR3: CASSPTGTSVAYNEQFF

J: TRBJ1-2
size: NA
D: TRBD1
V: TRBV19
DNA: TGTGCCAGTAGTTCATCCGGGACAGGGGCTCTCTATGGCTACACCTTC
CDR3: CASSSSGTGALYGYTF

J: TRBJ1-5
size: NA
D: TRBD1
V: TRBV5-1
DNA: TGCGCCAGCGGGACAGGGGGCCCGAATCAGCCCCAGCATTTT
CDR3: CASGTGGPNQPQHF

J: TRBJ1-4
size: NA
D: NA
V: TRBV19
DNA: TGTGCCAGTAGCCGAGGGGGTAGTCGGGAAAAACTGTTTTTT
CDR3: CASSRGGSREKLFF

J: TRBJ2-1
size: NA
D: NA
V: TRBV5-1
DNA: TGCGCCAGCAGCTTGGGTTGGCAGTATGAGCAGTTCTTC
CDR3: CASSLGWQYEQFF

J: TRBJ2-2
size: NA
D: NA
V: TRBV2
DNA: TGTGCCAGCAGTGGGGAGACGGGGAGGACCGGGGAGCTGTTTTTT
CDR3: CASSGETGRTGELFF

J: TRBJ1-5
size: NA
D: NA
V: TRBV7-9
DNA: TGTGCCAGCAGCCTAGGGACGGGGTGGGCTCAGCCCCAGCATTTT
CDR3: CASSLGTGWAQPQHF

J: TRBJ1-1
size: once
D: NA
V: TRBV2
DNA: TGTGCCAGCACCTACCGCCGCGGGGGAACAGACACTGAAGCTTTCTTT
CDR3: CASTYRRGGTDTEAFF

J: TRBJ2-7
size: NA
D: NA
V: TRBV19
DNA: TGTGCCAGCTCGATCGGCCGGCCCTACGAGCAGTACTTC
CDR3: CASSIGRPYEQYF

J: TRBJ2-7
size: once
D: TRBD2
V: TRBV4-3
DNA: TGCGCCAGCAGCCACCCTGCGGGGGGGGTTTCGATAGAGCAGTACTTC
CDR3: CASSHPAGGVSIEQYF

J: TRBJ1-5
size: NA
D: NA
V: TRBV28
DNA: TGTGCCAGCAGTTTAGGTCTCACCGGCCGGGGAATCAGCAATCAGCCCCAGCATTTT
CDR3: CASSLGLTGRGISNQPQHF

J: TRBJ1-2
size: NA
D: NA
V: TRBV5-1
DNA: TGCGCCAGCAGCCTGGAGTCGGGAGGTGGCTACACCTTC
CDR3: CASSLESGGGYTF

J: TRBJ2-7
size: NA
D: TRBD2
V: TRBV19
DNA: TGTGCCAGTAGTCTTATAGCGGGAGAGGCAGAGCAGTACTTC
CDR3: CASSLIAGEAEQYF

J: TRBJ2-3
size: NA
D: TRBD2
V: TRBV2
DNA: TGTGCCAGCGCAGAAGAGCTGGCTTGGCTAGCGGGAGGCACAGATACGCAGTATTTT
CDR3: CASAEELAWLAGGTDTQYF

J: TRBJ2-1
size: NA
D: NA
V: TRBV2
DNA: TGTGCCAGCAGTGAACTTAGGGCAGGGGACTACAATGAGCAGTTCTTC
CDR3: CASSELRAGDYNEQFF

J: TRBJ2-3
size: NA
D: NA
V: TRBV7-9
DNA: TGTGCCAGCAGCTTAGGCCTGGGCCCTAGCACAGATACGCAGTATTTT
CDR3: CASSLGLGPSTDTQYF

J: TRBJ1-1
size: NA
D: NA
V: TRBV5-1
DNA: TGCGCCAGCAGGTCAACAGTGAATACTGAAGCTTTCTTT
CDR3: CASRSTVNTEAFF

J: TRBJ2-6
size: NA
D: TRBD2
V: TRBV18
DNA: TGTGCCAGCTCACCAGGGCTAGCGGGGACCTCTGGGGCCAACGTCCTGACTTTC
CDR3: CASSPGLAGTSGANVLTF

J: TRBJ2-2
size: NA
D: TRBD2
V: TRBV30
DNA: TGTGCCTGGAGGGCAGGACTAGCGCTCCACACCGGGGAGCTGTTTTTT
CDR3: CAWRAGLALHTGELFF

J: TRBJ1-5
size: NA
D: TRBD1
V: TRBV2
DNA: TGTGCCAGCAGTGTTGGGACAGCAGGTCAGCCCCAGCATTTT
CDR3: CASSVGTAGQPQHF

J: TRBJ2-5
size: NA
D: NA
V: TRBV27
DNA: TGTGCCAGCAGTTTTAGAGGGAGGGAGACCCAGTACTTC
CDR3: CASSFRGRETQYF

J: TRBJ2-3
size: NA
D: NA
V: TRBV10-1
DNA: TGCGCCAGCAGTGAGAGGAGGGGGGGCGTGGATACGCAGTATTTT
CDR3: CASSERRGGVDTQYF

J: TRBJ2-7
size: NA
D: TRBD1
V: TRBV9
DNA: TGTGCCAGCAGCGTAGGGACAGGGTTCTACGAGCAGTACTTC
CDR3: CASSVGTGFYEQYF

J: TRBJ2-1
size: once
D: TRBD1
V: TRBV11-2
DNA: TGTGCCAGCAGCCCCCGACAGGGCTACAATGAGCAGTTCTTC
CDR3: CASSPRQGYNEQFF

J: TRBJ2-7
size: NA
D: NA
V: TRBV29-1
DNA: TGCAGCGCCGCACGGCCCACGGCGGGGAGTTACGAGCAGTACTTC
CDR3: CSAARPTAGSYEQYF

J: TRBJ2-1
size: NA
D: NA
V: TRBV6-1
DNA: TGTGCCAGCAGTGAACTCAGAGGAACCTACAATGAGCAGTTCTTC
CDR3: CASSELRGTYNEQFF

J: TRBJ2-3
size: once
D: NA
V: TRBV5-1
DNA: TGCGCCAGCAGTGGGGGCGGGAGCACAGATACGCAGTATTTT
CDR3: CASSGGGSTDTQYF

J: TRBJ1-4
size: once
D: TRBD1
V: TRBV29-1
DNA: TGCAGCGTCCAAGGGGACAGGGGGCTTGAAAAACTGTTTTTT
CDR3: CSVQGDRGLEKLFF

J: TRBJ1-5
size: NA
D: NA
V: TRBV18
DNA: TGTGCCAGCTCACCGGATCTTGGAAGGGGCAATCAGCCCCAGCATTTT
CDR3: CASSPDLGRGNQPQHF

J: TRBJ1-5
size: NA
D: NA
V: TRBV10-1
DNA: TGCGCCAGCACTCTCGGACGGGAGGGAGGGAATCAGCCCCAGCATTTT
CDR3: CASTLGREGGNQPQHF

J: TRBJ2-3
size: NA
D: NA
V: TRBV5-1
DNA: TGCGCCAGCAGCCCGATATTAGGTAGCACAGATACGCAGTATTTT
CDR3: CASSPILGSTDTQYF

J: TRBJ2-3
size: NA
D: NA
V: TRBV5-1
DNA: TGCGCCAGCAGCTTGTACGCCACAGATACGCAGTATTTT
CDR3: CASSLYATDTQYF

J: TRBJ2-3
size: once
D: NA
V: TRBV5-1
DNA: TGCGCCAGCACCACAGGGCTAAACACCGATACGCAGTATTTT
CDR3: CASTTGLNTDTQYF

J: TRBJ1-5
size: NA
D: NA
V: TRBV28
DNA: TGTGCCAGCAGGATGAGGGATAGCAATCAGCCCCAGCATTTT
CDR3: CASRMRDSNQPQHF

J: TRBJ2-5
size: NA
D: NA
V: TRBV2
DNA: TGTGCCAGCAATGAAGGACCGGAGACCCAGTACTTC
CDR3: CASNEGPETQYF

J: TRBJ1-6
size: once
D: NA
V: TRBV19
DNA: TGTGCCAGTAGAAGACAGATCGGTCCCTATAATTCACCCCTCCACTTT
CDR3: CASRRQIGPYNSPLHF

J: TRBJ1-4
size: NA
D: NA
V: TRBV18
DNA: TGTGCCAGCTCACCAGGGATTACTAATGAAAAACTGTTTTTT
CDR3: CASSPGITNEKLFF

J: TRBJ2-2
size: NA
D: TRBD1
V: TRBV19
DNA: TGTGCCAGTAGTATCGGGACAGGGTACGGGGAGCTGTTTTTT
CDR3: CASSIGTGYGELFF

J: TRBJ2-7
size: NA
D: TRBD2
V: TRBV6-1
DNA: TGTGCCAGCAGTGAATCGAGGCGGGAGTCCCTCTCCTACGAGCAGTACTTC
CDR3: CASSESRRESLSYEQYF

J: TRBJ2-2
size: NA
D: NA
V: TRBV25-1
DNA: TGTGCCAGCAGAATTCCAGCCGGGGAGCTGTTTTTT
CDR3: CASRIPAGELFF

J: TRBJ2-2
size: NA
D: NA
V: TRBV10-3
DNA: TGTGCCATCGTCAGAGGGCCTACCCCGAACACCGGGGAGCTGTTTTTT
CDR3: CAIVRGPTPNTGELFF

J: TRBJ1-4
size: once
D: TRBD1
V: TRBV6-5
DNA: TGTGCCAGCAGTGGCCAGGGGGGACTGGAAAAACTGTTTTTT
CDR3: CASSGQGGLEKLFF

J: TRBJ1-5
size: once
D: TRBD1
V: TRBV5-1
DNA: TGCGCCAGCAGCCGCGGGACAGATCAGCCCCAGCATTTT
CDR3: CASSRGTDQPQHF

J: TRBJ2-3
size: NA
D: NA
V: TRBV6-5
DNA: TGTGCCAGCAGTTTGGATGGCCTAGTCCCAGATACGCAGTATTTT
CDR3: CASSLDGLVPDTQYF

J: TRBJ1-3
size: NA
D: NA
V: TRBV10-1
DNA: TGCGCCAGCAGTGAGTCTGGGGGCTCTGGAAACACCATATATTTT
CDR3: CASSESGGSGNTIYF

J: TRBJ1-3
size: NA
D: NA
V: TRBV23-1
DNA: TGCGCCAGCGCGGGTGTATCAGGAAACACCATATATTTT
CDR3: CASAGVSGNTIYF

J: TRBJ1-2
size: NA
D: TRBD1
V: TRBV7-2
DNA: TGTGCCAGCAGCTTGAGTGTTGGACAGGCCTATGGCTACACCTTC
CDR3: CASSLSVGQAYGYTF

J: TRBJ2-7
size: NA
D: NA
V: TRBV12-5
DNA: TGTGCTAGTGGTTTCCCAAGGGGGTTGAGGGTTGGTATTCCCTACGAGCAGTACTTC
CDR3: CASGFPRGLRVGIPYEQYF